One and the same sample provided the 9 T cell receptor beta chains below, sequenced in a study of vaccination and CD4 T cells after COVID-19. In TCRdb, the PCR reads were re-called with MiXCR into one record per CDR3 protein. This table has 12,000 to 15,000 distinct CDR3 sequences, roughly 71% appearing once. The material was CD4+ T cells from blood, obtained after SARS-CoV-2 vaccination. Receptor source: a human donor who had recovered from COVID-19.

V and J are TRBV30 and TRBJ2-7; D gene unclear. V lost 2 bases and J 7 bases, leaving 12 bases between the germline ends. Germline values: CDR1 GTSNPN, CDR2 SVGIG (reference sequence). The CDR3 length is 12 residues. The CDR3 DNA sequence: TGTGCCTGGAGTCCCGATTATCGGGAGCAGTACTTC. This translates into CAWSPDYREQYF.

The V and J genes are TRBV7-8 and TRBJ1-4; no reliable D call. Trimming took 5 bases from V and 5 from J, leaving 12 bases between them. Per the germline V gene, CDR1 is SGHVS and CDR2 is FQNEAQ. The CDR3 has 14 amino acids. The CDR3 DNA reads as TGTGCCAGCAGCCCTGACCTGGGCAATGAAAAACTGTTTTTT. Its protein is CASSPDLGNEKLFF.

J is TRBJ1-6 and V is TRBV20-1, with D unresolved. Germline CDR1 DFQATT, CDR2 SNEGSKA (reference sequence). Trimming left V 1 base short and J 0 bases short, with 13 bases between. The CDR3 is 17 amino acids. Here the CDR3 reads CSARVGIVGSYNSPLHF. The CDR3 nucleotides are TGCAGTGCTAGAGTGGGTATTGTGGGCTCCTATAATTCACCCCTCCACTTT.

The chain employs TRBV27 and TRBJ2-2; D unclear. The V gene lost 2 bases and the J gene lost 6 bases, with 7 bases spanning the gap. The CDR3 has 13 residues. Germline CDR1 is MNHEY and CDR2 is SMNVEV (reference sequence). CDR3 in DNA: TGTGCCAGCAGTTTACCTGATTCCGGGGAGCTGTTTTTT. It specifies CASSLPDSGELFF.

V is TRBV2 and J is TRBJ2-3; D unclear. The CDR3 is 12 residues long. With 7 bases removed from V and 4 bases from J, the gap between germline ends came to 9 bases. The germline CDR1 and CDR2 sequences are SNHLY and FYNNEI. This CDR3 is CASTFESDTQYF. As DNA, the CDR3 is TGTGCCAGCACGTTCGAGTCAGATACGCAGTATTTT. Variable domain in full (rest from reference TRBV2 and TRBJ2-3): EPEVTQTPSHQVTQMGQEVILRCVPISNHLYFYWYRQILGQKVEFLVSFYNNEISEKSEIFDDQFSVERPDGSNFTLKIRSTKLEDSAMYFCASTFESDTQYFGPGTRLTVL.

The CDR3 DNA sequence: TGTGCCAGTTGGTCTGGGGGCGCGCATGGCTACACCTTC. It encodes CASWSGGAHGYTF. The chain carries TRBV14 and TRBJ1-2; tentative D call: TRBD1 (6 bases). CDR1 is SGHDN, CDR2 FVKESK, per germline. The CDR3 has 13 amino acids. Trimming left V 9 bases short and J 6 bases short, with 17 bases between.

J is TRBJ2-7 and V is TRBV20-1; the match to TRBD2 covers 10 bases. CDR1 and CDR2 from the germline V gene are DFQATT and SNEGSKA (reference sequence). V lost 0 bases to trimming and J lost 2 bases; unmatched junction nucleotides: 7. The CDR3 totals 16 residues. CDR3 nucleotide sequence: TGCAGTGCTAGAGACAAACTAGCGGGGCACACCTACGAGCAGTACTTC. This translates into CSARDKLAGHTYEQYF.

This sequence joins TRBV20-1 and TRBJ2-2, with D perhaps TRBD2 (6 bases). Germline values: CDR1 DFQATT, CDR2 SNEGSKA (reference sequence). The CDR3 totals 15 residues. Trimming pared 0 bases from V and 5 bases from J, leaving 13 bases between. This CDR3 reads CSARDLLRDTGELFF. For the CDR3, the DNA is TGCAGTGCTAGAGATCTTTTGCGGGATACCGGGGAGCTGTTTTTT.

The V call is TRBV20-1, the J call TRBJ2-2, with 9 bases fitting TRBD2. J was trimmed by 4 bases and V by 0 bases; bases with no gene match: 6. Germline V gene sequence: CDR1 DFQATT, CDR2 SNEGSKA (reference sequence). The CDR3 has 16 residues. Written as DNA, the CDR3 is TGCAGTGCTAGAGATCCGGGACTAGCTTCCACCGGGGAGCTGTTTTTT. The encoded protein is CSARDPGLASTGELFF.